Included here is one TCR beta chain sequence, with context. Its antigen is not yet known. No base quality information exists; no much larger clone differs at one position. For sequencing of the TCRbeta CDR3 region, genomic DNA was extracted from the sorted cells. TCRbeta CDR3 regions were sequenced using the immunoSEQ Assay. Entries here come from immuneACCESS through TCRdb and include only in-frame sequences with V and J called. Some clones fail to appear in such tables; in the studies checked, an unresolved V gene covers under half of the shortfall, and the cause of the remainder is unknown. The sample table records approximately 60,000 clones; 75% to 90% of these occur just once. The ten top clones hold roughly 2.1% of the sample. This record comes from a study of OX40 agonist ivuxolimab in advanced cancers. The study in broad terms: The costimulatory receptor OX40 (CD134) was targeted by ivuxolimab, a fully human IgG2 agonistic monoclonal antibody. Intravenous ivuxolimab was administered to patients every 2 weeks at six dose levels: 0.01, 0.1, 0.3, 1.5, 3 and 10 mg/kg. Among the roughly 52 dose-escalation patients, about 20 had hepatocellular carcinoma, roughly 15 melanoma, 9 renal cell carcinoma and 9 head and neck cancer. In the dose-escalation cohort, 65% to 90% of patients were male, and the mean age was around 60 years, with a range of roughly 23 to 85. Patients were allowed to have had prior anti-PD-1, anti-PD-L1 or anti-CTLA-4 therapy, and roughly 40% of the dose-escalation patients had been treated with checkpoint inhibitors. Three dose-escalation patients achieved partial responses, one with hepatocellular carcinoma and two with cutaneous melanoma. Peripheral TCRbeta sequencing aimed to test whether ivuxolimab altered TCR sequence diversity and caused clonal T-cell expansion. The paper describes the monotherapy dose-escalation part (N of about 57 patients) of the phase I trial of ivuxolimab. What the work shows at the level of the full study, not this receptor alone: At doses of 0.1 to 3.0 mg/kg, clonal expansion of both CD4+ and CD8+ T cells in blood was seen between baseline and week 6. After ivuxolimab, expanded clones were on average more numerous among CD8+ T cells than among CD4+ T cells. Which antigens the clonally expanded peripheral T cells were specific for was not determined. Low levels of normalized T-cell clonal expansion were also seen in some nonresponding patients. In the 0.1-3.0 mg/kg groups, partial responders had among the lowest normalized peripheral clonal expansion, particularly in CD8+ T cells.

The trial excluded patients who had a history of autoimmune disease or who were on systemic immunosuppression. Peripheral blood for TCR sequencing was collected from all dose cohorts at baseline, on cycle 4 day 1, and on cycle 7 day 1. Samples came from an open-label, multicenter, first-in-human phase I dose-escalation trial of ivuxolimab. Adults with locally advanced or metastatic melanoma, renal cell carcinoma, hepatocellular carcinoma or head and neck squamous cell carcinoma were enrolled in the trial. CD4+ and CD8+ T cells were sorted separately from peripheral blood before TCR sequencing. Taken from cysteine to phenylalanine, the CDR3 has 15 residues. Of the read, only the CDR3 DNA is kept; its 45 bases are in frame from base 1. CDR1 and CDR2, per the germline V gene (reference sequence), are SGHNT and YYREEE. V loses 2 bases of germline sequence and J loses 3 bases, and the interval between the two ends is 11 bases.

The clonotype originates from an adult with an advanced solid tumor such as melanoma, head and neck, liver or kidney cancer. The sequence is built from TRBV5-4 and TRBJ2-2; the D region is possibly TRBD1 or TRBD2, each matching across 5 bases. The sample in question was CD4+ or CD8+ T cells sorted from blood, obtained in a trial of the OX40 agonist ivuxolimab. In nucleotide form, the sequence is TGTGCCAGCAGCTTTAGGGGACCCGACACCGGGGAGCTGTTTTTT. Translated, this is CASSFRGPDTGELFF.